These 7 T cell receptor beta chains originate from one sample sequenced in a study of beta chain features in type 1 diabetes. Study-level results: Shorter TCRB CDR3s, moderately but significantly so, were found in Type 1 diabetes patients in all four CD4+ subsets.

What was sequenced were expressed TCRB transcripts, since all of the isolated RNA had been reverse transcribed. Clones were read by immunoSEQ multiplex PCR, and TCRdb kept only the in-frame ones, dropping some. The table records some 120,000 clones, 15% to 20% of them present only once. Their antigens remain unidentified. Sequenced input: central memory CD4+ T cells from blood. These receptors originate from a man aged 18 to 35 with type 1 diabetes.

This clone has just a few counts. The rearrangement uses TRBV4-3 and TRBJ1-5; D is unresolved. This CDR3 comprises 15 residues. V lost 3 bases and J lost 4, with 13 bases in between. From germline, CDR1 is LGHNA and CDR2 YSLEER. The CDR3 protein is CASSQERFTNQPQHF. DNA for the CDR3: TGCGCCAGCAGCCAGGAGCGGTTCACTAATCAGCCCCAGCATTTT.

CDR3 region: CAIKSGEEDTQYF. DNA of the CDR3: TGTGCCATCAAATCAGGGGAGGAAGATACGCAGTATTTT. The chain recombines TRBV10-3 with TRBJ2-3, with D possibly being TRBD1 or TRBD2 (6 bases each). V lost 7 bases to trimming and J lost 5 bases, with 13 bases between them. CDR3 size: 13 residues. The germline CDR1 and CDR2 sequences are ENHRY and SYGVKD.

A few counts support this clone. The chain joins TRBV28 to TRBJ2-2; perhaps TRBD1 as D (5 bases). Trimming removed 5 bases at V and 2 bases at J, with 24 bases between. Germline V gene lookup returns CDR1 MDHEN and CDR2 SYDVKM. The CDR3 is 19 amino acids. The CDR3 coding sequence is TGTGCCAGCAGTGAAGTGGGGATCCCCCGGCAGGGAAACACCGGGGAGCTGTTTTTT. Residues: CASSEVGIPRQGNTGELFF. Combining the CDR3 with reference TRBV28 and TRBJ2-2 gives the whole variable domain DVKVTQSSRYLVKRTGEKVFLECVQDMDHENMFWYRQDPGLGLRLIYFSYDVKMKEKGDIPEGYSVSREKKERFSLILESASTNQTSMYLCASSEVGIPRQGNTGELFFGEGSRLTVL.

V and J are TRBV7-9 and TRBJ2-1; 8 nucleotides agree with TRBD2. This CDR3 is built from 15 residues. J gave up 4 bases and V 5 bases, and 7 bases lay outside the gene matches. Germline-derived CDR1 and CDR2 are SEHNR and FQNEAQ (reference sequence). The CDR3, as DNA: TGTGCCAGCAGCCTCGGGAGGGCCCTATACAATGAGCAGTTCTTC. Its translation is CASSLGRALYNEQFF.

The chain recombines TRBV5-4 with TRBJ2-5; no clear D gene. The V gene's germline CDR1 is SGHNT and CDR2 YYREEE (reference sequence). This CDR3 contains 11 residues. V shed 4 bases and J shed 9 bases, with 10 bases lying between them. The CDR3 DNA reads TGTGCCAGCAGCCGTAACGAGGCCCAGTACTTC. Translating gives CASSRNEAQYF.

This clone was detected a few times. The chain couples TRBV6-6 to TRBJ1-6; 9 nucleotides match TRBD1. Germline lookup yields CDR1 MNHNY and CDR2 SVGAGI (reference sequence). There are 14 residues in the CDR3. With 7 bases clipped from V and 13 bases from J, the junction kept 11 bases outside the gene matches. The CDR3 protein is CASTYWDRATPLHF. The CDR3 DNA reads as TGTGCCAGCACCTACTGGGACAGGGCCACCCCCCTCCACTTT.

This clone was observed a handful of times. The V gene is TRBV7-2, the J gene TRBJ2-3; maybe TRBD2 (5 bases). The CDR3 contains 13 residues. CDR1 and CDR2 from the germline V gene are SGHTA and FQGNSA. V lost 5 bases and J 2 bases, leaving 8 bases between the germline ends. CDR3 region: CASSLDYTDTQYF. The CDR3 DNA reads as TGTGCCAGCAGCCTCGACTACACAGATACGCAGTATTTT.